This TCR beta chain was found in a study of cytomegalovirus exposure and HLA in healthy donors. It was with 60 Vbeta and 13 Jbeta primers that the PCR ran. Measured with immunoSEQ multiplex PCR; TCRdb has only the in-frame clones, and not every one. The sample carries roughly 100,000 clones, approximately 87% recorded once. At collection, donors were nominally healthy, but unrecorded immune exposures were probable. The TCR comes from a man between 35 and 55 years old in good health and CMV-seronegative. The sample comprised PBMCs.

The DNA of the CDR3 is TGTGCCAGCAGTGAAGCGGTCCCTCGGGACAGCTACAATGAGCAGTTCTTC. It yields the protein CASSEAVPRDSYNEQFF. The chain employs TRBV6-1 and TRBJ2-1, with 7 bases that match TRBD1. Germline-derived CDR1 and CDR2 are MNHNS and SASEGT. Trimming removed 0 bases from V and 3 bases from J; junction bases left unmatched: 8. This CDR3 comprises 17 residues.